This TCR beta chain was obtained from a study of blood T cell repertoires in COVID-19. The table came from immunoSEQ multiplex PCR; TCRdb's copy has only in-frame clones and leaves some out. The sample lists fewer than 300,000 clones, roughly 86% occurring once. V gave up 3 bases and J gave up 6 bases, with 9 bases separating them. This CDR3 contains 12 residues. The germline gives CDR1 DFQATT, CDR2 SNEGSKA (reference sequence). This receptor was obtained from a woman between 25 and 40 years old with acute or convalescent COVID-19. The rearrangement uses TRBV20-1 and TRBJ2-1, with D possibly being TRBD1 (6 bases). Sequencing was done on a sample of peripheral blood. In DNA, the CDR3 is TGCAGTGCTAGTTTAGGGGGCAATGAGCAGTTCTTC. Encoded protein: CSASLGGNEQFF.